This passage covers 3 T cell receptor beta chains from one sample sequenced in a study of spatial heterogeneity in lung cancer. TCRdb used MiXCR to reprocess the 5' RACE reads, holding one entry per CDR3 protein. The table includes 4,200 or so distinct CDR3 sequences, about 9.8% detected once. Indicated time point: sample taken at primary tumor resection. From tumor, nontumor lung or frozen PBMC, whole RNA was taken unsorted for sequencing. The sequencing used PBMCs, collected at surgery. The receptors were sampled from a male donor with early-stage non-small cell lung cancer.

This clonotype appeared many times. The chain combines TRBV19 with TRBJ2-7; D might be TRBD1 or TRBD2, each matching 5 bases. Looked up from germline, CDR1 is LNHDA and CDR2 is SQIVND (reference sequence). Trimming cost V 3 bases and J 2 bases, with 11 bases left between them. This CDR3 is 14 amino acids long. The DNA for the CDR3 is TGTGCCAGTAGTATTCGGGACGGAGCCTACGAGCAGTACTTC. It codes for CASSIRDGAYEQYF.

This clonotype has a count of ten or more. The rearrangement joins TRBV18 to TRBJ2-7, with D perhaps being TRBD1 or TRBD2 (5 bases each). V lost 1 base, J lost 1 base, and 11 bases lay in between. The CDR3 has 15 amino acids. Germline assignment: CDR1 KGHSH and CDR2 LQKENI. This chain's CDR3 is CASSPLSGRSYEQYF. Here the CDR3 DNA reads TGTGCCAGCTCACCACTGTCAGGGAGATCCTACGAGCAGTACTTC.

The genes are TRBV9 and TRBJ2-1; D unresolved. Trimming removed 0 bases from V and 13 bases from J, with 14 bases in between. The CDR3 totals 13 residues. Germline V lookup: CDR1 SGDLS, CDR2 YYNGEE. The chain's CDR3 is CASSVALDMYQFF. Written as DNA, the CDR3 is TGTGCCAGCAGCGTAGCCCTGGATATGTATCAGTTCTTC.